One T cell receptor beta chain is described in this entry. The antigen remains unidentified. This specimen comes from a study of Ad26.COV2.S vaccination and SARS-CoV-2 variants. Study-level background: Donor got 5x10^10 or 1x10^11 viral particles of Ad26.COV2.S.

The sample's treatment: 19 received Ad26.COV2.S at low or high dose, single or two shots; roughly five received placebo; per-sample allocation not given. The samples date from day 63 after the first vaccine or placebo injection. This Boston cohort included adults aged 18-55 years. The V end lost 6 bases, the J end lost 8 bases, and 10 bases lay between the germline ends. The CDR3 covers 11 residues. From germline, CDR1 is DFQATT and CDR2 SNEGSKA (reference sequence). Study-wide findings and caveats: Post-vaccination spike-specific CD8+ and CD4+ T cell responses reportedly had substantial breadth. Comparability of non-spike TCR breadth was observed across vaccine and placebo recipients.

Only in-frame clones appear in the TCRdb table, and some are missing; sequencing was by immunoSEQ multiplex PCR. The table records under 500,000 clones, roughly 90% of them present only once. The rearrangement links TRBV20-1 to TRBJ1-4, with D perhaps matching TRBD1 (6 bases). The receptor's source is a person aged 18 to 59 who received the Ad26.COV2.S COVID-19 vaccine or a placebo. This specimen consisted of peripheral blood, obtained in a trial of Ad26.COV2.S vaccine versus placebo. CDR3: CSARQGEKLFF. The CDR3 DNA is TGCAGTGCCCGCCAGGGGGAAAAACTGTTTTTT.